The present TCR beta chain was sequenced within a study of PD-1 blockade in classical Hodgkin lymphoma. Whole-study results and caveats: A significant rise in TCR diversity by C4D1 was seen for CD4+ but not CD8+ cells. Repertoire differences lack defined causes, possibly disease activity or prior therapy. Reports described newly diagnosed patients as having lower baseline TCR diversity than healthy donors. Anyone who began nivolumab under 1 year after ASCT was excluded.

Sequencing used immunoSEQ multiplex PCR; TCRdb keeps in-frame clones, though not all of them. The profile shows 95,000 to 120,000 clones, roughly nine tenths of them singletons. This CDR3 comprises 13 residues. V was clipped by 8 bases and J by 2 bases, with 12 bases between them. Germline loops: CDR1 MNHEY, CDR2 SVGAGI. In every patient, relapse followed autologous stem cell transplantation, while exposure to brentuximab vedotin differed. On this clone itself: The target antigen is unknown.

This rearrangement joins TRBV6-5 to TRBJ1-2, with a weak D call TRBD1 (5 bases). Sequencing used peripheral blood mononuclear cells (PBMCs), obtained before the second cycle of nivolumab. The clonotype originates from a human donor with classical Hodgkin lymphoma. Here the CDR3 DNA reads TGTGCCAGCTATCCGGGACGGAACTATGGCTACACCTTC. It yields the protein CASYPGRNYGYTF.